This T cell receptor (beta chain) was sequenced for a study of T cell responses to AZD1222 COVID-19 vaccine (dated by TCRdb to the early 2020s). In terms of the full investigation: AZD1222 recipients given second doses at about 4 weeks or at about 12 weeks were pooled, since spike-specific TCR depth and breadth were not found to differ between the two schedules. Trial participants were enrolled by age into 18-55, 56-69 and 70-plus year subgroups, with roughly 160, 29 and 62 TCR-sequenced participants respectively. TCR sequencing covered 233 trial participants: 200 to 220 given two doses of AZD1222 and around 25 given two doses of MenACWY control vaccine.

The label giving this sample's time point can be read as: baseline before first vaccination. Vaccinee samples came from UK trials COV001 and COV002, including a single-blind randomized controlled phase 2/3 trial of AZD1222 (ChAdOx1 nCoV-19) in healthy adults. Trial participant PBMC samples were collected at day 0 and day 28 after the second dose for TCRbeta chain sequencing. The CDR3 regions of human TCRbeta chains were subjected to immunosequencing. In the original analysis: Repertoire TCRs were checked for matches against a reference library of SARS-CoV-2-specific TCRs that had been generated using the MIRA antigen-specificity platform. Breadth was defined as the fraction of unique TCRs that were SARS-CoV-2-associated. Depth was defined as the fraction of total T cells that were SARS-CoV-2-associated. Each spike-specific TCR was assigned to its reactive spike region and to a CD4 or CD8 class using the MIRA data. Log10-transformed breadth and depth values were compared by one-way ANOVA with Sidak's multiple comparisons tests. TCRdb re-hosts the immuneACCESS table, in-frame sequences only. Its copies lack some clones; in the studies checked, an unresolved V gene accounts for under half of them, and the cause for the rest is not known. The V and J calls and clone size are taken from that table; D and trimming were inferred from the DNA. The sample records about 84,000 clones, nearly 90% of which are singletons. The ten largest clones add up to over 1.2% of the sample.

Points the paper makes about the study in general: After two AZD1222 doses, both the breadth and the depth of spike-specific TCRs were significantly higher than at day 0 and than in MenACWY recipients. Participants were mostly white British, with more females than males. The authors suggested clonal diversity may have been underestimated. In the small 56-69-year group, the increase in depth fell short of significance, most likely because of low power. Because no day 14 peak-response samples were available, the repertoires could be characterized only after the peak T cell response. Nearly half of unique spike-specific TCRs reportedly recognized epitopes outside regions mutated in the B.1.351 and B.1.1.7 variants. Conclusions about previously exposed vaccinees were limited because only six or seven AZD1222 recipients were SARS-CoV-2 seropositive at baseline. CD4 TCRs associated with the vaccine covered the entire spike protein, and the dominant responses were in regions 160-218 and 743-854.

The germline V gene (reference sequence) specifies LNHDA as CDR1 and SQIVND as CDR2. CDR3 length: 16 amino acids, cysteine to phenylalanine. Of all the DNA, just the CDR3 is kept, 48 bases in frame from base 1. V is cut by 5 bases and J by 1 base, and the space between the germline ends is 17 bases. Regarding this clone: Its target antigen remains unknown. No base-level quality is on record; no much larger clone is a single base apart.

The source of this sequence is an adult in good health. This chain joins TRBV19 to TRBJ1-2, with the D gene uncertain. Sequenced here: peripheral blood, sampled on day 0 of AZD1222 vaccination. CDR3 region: CASSWQALTINYGYTF. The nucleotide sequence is TGTGCCAGTAGTTGGCAGGCACTTACCATTAACTATGGCTACACCTTC.